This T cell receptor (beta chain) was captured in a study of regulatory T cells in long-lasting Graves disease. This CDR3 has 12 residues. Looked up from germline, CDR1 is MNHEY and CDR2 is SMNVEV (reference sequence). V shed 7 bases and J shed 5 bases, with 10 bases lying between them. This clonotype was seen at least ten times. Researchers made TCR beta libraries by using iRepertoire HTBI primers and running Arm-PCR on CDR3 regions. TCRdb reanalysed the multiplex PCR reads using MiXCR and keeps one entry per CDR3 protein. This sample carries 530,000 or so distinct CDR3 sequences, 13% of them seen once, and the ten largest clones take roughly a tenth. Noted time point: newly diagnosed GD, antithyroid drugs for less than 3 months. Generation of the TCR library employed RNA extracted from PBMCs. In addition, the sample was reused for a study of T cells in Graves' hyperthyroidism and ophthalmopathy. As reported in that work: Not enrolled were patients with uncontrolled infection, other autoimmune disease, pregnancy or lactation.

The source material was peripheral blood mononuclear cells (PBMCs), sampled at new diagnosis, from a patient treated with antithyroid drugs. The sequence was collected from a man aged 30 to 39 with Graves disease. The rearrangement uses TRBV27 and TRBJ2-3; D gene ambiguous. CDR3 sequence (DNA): TGTGCCAGCACCCCAGGTGGAGATACGCAGTATTTT. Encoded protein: CASTPGGDTQYF.